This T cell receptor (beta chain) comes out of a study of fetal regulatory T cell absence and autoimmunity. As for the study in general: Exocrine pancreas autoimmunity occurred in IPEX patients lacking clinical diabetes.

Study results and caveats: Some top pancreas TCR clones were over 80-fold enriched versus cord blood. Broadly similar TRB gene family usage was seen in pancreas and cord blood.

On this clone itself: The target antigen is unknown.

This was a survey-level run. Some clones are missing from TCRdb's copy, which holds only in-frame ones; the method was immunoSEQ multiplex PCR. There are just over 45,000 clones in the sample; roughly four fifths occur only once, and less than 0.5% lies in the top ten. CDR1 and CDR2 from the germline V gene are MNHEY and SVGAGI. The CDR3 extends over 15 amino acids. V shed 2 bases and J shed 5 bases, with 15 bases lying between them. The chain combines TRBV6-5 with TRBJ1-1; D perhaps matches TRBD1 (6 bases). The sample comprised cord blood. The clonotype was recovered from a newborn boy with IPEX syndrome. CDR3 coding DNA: TGTGCCAGCAGTTACCCTGCAGGGGAAGGAACTGAAGCTTTCTTT. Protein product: CASSYPAGEGTEAFF.